These 27 T cell receptor beta chains were all obtained from the same sample, sequenced in a study of cytomegalovirus exposure and HLA in healthy donors (dated by TCRdb to the late 2010s). Libraries were built with the immunoSEQ multiplex PCR assay. The multiplex PCR relied on a mix of 60 forward primers for TCR Vbeta segments and 13 reverse primers for TCR Jbeta segments. TCRdb mirrors the immuneACCESS table, restricted to in-frame sequences. Some clones are absent from its copies; in checked studies, under half trace to an unresolved V gene, and the reason for the others is unknown. The sample yields approximately 140,000 clones; roughly four fifths were counted once. The ten biggest clones cover roughly 10% of the sample. Source material: PBMCs. All receptors derive from a woman aged 45-59 years in good health and CMV-seropositive.

There are a few counts of this clone. V and J are TRBV5-1 and TRBJ2-2; 10 bases are a match to TRBD2. The trim removed 6 bases at V and 3 bases at J, leaving 8 bases unmatched. The CDR3 has 16 amino acids. Germline CDR1 SGHRS, CDR2 YFSETQ. CDR3 sequence: CASKSSGGADTGELFF. The CDR3, as DNA: TGCGCCAGCAAATCCAGCGGGGGGGCGGACACCGGGGAGCTGTTTTTT.

The chain combines TRBV9 with TRBJ2-7; 8 nucleotides match TRBD1. V gave up 0 bases and J gave up 4 bases; unmatched junction bases: 6. The CDR3 is made up of 15 amino acids. Germline V gives CDR1 SGDLS, CDR2 YYNGEE. The CDR3 reads CASSVGETGAYEQYF. CDR3 in DNA: TGTGCCAGCAGCGTAGGCGAGACAGGGGCGTACGAGCAGTACTTC.

The chain links TRBV7-3 to TRBJ2-3, with 9 nucleotides matching TRBD2. Germline V CDR1 and CDR2: SGHTA, FQGTGA. V dropped 4 bases and J dropped 1; count of bases not matched to a gene: 3. CDR3 length: 15 residues. The CDR3 region has the DNA TGTGCCAGCAGCTCATGGACTAGCGGCACAGATACGCAGTATTTT. It translates to CASSSWTSGTDTQYF.

The chain combines TRBV7-6 with TRBJ1-5; D gene unclear. There are 14 residues in the CDR3. The V and J ends lost 5 bases and 6 bases respectively, with 14 bases between them. In germline, CDR1 is SGHVS, CDR2 FNYEAQ. The CDR3 here is CASSSIRGFQPQHF. The CDR3 region has the DNA TGTGCCAGCAGCAGTATACGGGGTTTTCAGCCCCAGCATTTT.

The DNA of the CDR3 is TGTGCCAGCAGTCCATCGGACGCTTCAGGGATTTCCTACGAGCAGTACTTC. Protein product: CASSPSDASGISYEQYF. The chain has TRBV28 and TRBJ2-7; D might be TRBD1 (5 bases). Looked up from germline, CDR1 is MDHEN and CDR2 is SYDVKM. V gave up 5 bases and J gave up 1 base, with 21 bases separating them. The CDR3 is 17 residues long.

This chain connects TRBV4-3 to TRBJ1-2; 9 nucleotides line up with TRBD1. Germline V CDR1 and CDR2: LGHNA, YSLEER. J was trimmed by 8 bases and V by 5 bases; bases with no gene match: 9. This CDR3 is built from 14 residues. Written as DNA, the CDR3 is TGCGCCAGCAGCTTACAGGGGGCGCCCTTAGGCTACACCTTC. It encodes CASSLQGAPLGYTF.

V gene TRBV4-1 combines with J gene TRBJ1-4; tentative D call: TRBD1 (6 bases). Germline V gene lookup returns CDR1 MGHRA and CDR2 YSYEKL. The CDR3 totals 16 residues. V shed 5 bases and J shed 8 bases, with 21 bases lying between them. CDR3 residues: CASSAPGTTQGEKLFF. CDR3 DNA: TGCGCCAGCAGCGCACCTGGGACAACCCAGGGGGAAAAACTGTTTTTT.

V is TRBV5-1 and J is TRBJ2-7; 8 nucleotides line up with TRBD1. CDR3 size: 15 residues. V gave up 0 bases and J gave up 3 bases; unmatched junction bases: 5. Germline V gene sequence: CDR1 SGHRS, CDR2 YFSETQ. The CDR3: CASSLDGQGLYEQYF. The CDR3 DNA reads TGCGCCAGCAGCTTGGACGGACAGGGCCTCTACGAGCAGTACTTC.

The chain carries TRBV9 and TRBJ2-7; D is possibly TRBD1 (5 bases). This CDR3 region has 15 residues. CDR1 and CDR2 from the germline V gene are SGDLS and YYNGEE. Trimming left V 0 bases short and J 3 bases short, with 13 bases between. The CDR3 protein is CASSVAGSDIYEQYF. Written as DNA, the CDR3 is TGTGCCAGCAGCGTAGCAGGTTCGGACATCTACGAGCAGTACTTC.

This clone was seen just once. Germline is not matched at one junction end, which may reflect a read error. The rearrangement joins TRBV7-9 to TRBJ2-7; 11 nucleotides align to TRBD2. This CDR3 has 15 amino acids. Germline CDR1 SEHNR, CDR2 FQNEAQ (reference sequence). The CDR3, as DNA: TGTTCCAGCAGCTTAGCTAGCGGGGGGCTCTACGAGCAGTACTTC. Translated, it gives CSSSLASGGLYEQYF.

Only one count was recorded for this clone. The genes are TRBV7-2 and TRBJ2-5; D gene unclear. Trimming pared 4 bases from V and 1 base from J, leaving 10 bases between. In germline, CDR1 is SGHTA, CDR2 FQGNSA. The CDR3 runs 14 residues. CDR3 DNA: TGTGCCAGCAGCTCTGACACTTTCCAAGAGACCCAGTACTTC. It codes for CASSSDTFQETQYF.

The chain is built from TRBV27 and TRBJ1-2; TRBD1 might be the D (6 bases). This CDR3 contains 13 residues. The germline gives CDR1 MNHEY, CDR2 SMNVEV (reference sequence). The V and J ends lost 6 bases and 6 bases respectively, with 14 bases between them. The CDR3, as DNA: TGTGCCAGCAGGTTCACAGGGATGGATGGCTACACCTTC. It encodes CASRFTGMDGYTF.

The V and J genes are TRBV19 and TRBJ2-5, with 8 positions matching TRBD1. The CDR3 loop spans 14 amino acids. V trimming: 4 bases; J trimming: 7 bases; junction bases outside the gene matches: 8. Germline CDR1 and CDR2: LNHDA and SQIVND (reference sequence). Written as DNA, the CDR3 is TGTGCCAGTAGTACGGACAGGGAGGTGGGGACCCAGTACTTC. This sequence encodes CASSTDREVGTQYF.

This chain uses TRBV7-2 with TRBJ2-7; 9 nucleotides line up with TRBD2. The V gene end was trimmed by 3 bases and the J gene end by 5 bases; junction bases not matched to a gene: 8. CDR1 is SGHTA, CDR2 FQGNSA, per germline. The CDR3 has 15 amino acids. CDR3 in amino acids: CASSLRRGGPDEQYF. As DNA, the CDR3 is TGTGCCAGCAGCTTGAGGCGGGGGGGACCCGACGAGCAGTACTTC. The entire variable domain, with the rest obtained from reference TRBV7-2 and TRBJ2-7, is as follows: GAGVSQSPSNKVTEKGKDVELRCDPISGHTALYWYRQSLGQGLEFLIYFQGNSAPDKSGLPSDRFSAERTGGSVSTLTIQRTQQEDSAVYLCASSLRRGGPDEQYFGPGTRLTVT.

This clone occurred a few times. The chain joins TRBV5-1 to TRBJ2-7; 10 bases map to TRBD1. The trim removed 7 bases at V and 6 bases at J, leaving 16 bases unmatched. From germline, CDR1 is SGHRS and CDR2 YFSETQ. The CDR3 runs 16 residues. The CDR3 DNA is TGCGCCAGCGCTGATGAAACTTGGGACAGGGGACTCGAGCAGTACTTC. It yields the protein CASADETWDRGLEQYF.

The gene calls are TRBV7-8 and TRBJ2-3; 10 bases fit TRBD1. The germline V gene encodes CDR1 SGHVS and CDR2 FQNEAQ. Trimming at V came to 2 bases and at J to 4 bases, leaving 3 bases not matched to a gene. The CDR3 runs 15 residues. The CDR3 reads CASSLRDRGSDTQYF. The CDR3 DNA reads as TGTGCCAGCAGCTTACGGGACAGGGGCTCAGATACGCAGTATTTT.

The V and J genes are TRBV5-1 and TRBJ2-3; 8 bases are a match to TRBD1. Germline CDR1 and CDR2: SGHRS and YFSETQ. Germline trimming cut 0 bases from V and 2 bases from J; bases unmatched to any gene: 2. This CDR3 is built from 15 residues. The DNA of the CDR3 is TGCGCCAGCAGCTTGGGACAGGGGATCACAGATACGCAGTATTTT. As protein: CASSLGQGITDTQYF.

This rearrangement joins TRBV7-9 to TRBJ1-1, with D tentatively TRBD1 (5 bases). Trimming pared 6 bases from V and 0 bases from J, leaving 14 bases between. The CDR3 runs to 15 residues. The germline CDR1 and CDR2 sequences are SEHNR and FQNEAQ (reference sequence). CDR3 in amino acids: CASRAPTVLNTEAFF. The CDR3 DNA sequence: TGTGCCAGCAGGGCTCCGACAGTTCTGAACACTGAAGCTTTCTTT.

The rearrangement joins TRBV9 to TRBJ1-2; 9 nucleotides match TRBD1. Germline CDR1 is SGDLS and CDR2 is YYNGEE. This CDR3 has 14 residues. J gave up 8 bases and V 5 bases, and 10 bases lay outside the gene matches. The CDR3, as DNA: TGTGCCAGCAGTTGGGACAGGGAGGGTCGGGGCTACACCTTC. This codes for CASSWDREGRGYTF.

The chain uses TRBV7-2 and TRBJ2-3; D is uncertain. Germline V gene data show CDR1 as SGHTA and CDR2 as FQGNSA. Trimming left V 4 bases short and J 0 bases short, with 8 bases between. The CDR3 runs to 14 residues. The DNA for the CDR3 is TGTGCCAGCAGCTGGAGCCCAAGCACAGATACGCAGTATTTT. It translates to CASSWSPSTDTQYF.

This chain joins TRBV7-9 and TRBJ2-7, with TRBD1 matching 12 bases. Germline CDR1 and CDR2: SEHNR and FQNEAQ (reference sequence). This CDR3 spans 19 amino acids. V was pared by 0 bases and J by 1 base, with 10 bases of the junction left unmatched. The CDR3 sequence: CASSLAPGTGGGRSYEQYF. The DNA for the CDR3 is TGTGCCAGCAGCTTAGCGCCGGGGACAGGGGGCGGAAGGTCCTACGAGCAGTACTTC.

The CDR3 DNA reads TGTGCCAGCAGTTCTCCGCCAGGGGGCGACTATGGCTACACCTTC. Protein product: CASSSPPGGDYGYTF. The chain links TRBV28 to TRBJ1-2, with 8 bases fitting TRBD1. This CDR3 has 15 amino acids. The V and J ends lost 4 bases and 3 bases, in that order; junction bases with no gene match: 7. Germline assignment: CDR1 MDHEN and CDR2 SYDVKM.

The table lists this clone with a count of one. The chain has TRBV7-9 and TRBJ1-2; 8 nucleotides align to TRBD1. The V and J ends lost 1 base and 7 bases, in that order; junction bases with no gene match: 5. Germline CDR1 and CDR2: SEHNR and FQNEAQ (reference sequence). The CDR3 has 14 residues. CDR3 protein: CASSLGGQGSGYTF. CDR3 in DNA: TGTGCCAGCAGCTTAGGTGGACAGGGCTCTGGCTACACCTTC. Based on the CDR3 plus reference TRBV7-9 and TRBJ1-2, the full variable domain is DTGVSQNPRHKITKRGQNVTFRCDPISEHNRLYWYRQTLGQGPEFLTYFQNEAQLEKSRLLSDRFSAERPKGSFSTLEIQRTEQGDSAMYLCASSLGGQGSGYTFGSGTRLTVV.

The J gene is TRBJ1-1, the V gene TRBV7-9; D is perhaps TRBD1 (5 bases). Germline values: CDR1 SEHNR, CDR2 FQNEAQ (reference sequence). CDR3 size: 14 residues. The ends were cut back, 6 bases at V and 4 bases at J, with 15 bases in the middle. The chain's CDR3 is CASSSVGQGTEAFF. The CDR3 DNA reads as TGTGCCAGCAGTTCCGTGGGGCAGGGCACTGAAGCTTTCTTT. The full variable domain, rest sourced from reference TRBV7-9 and TRBJ1-1, is DTGVSQNPRHKITKRGQNVTFRCDPISEHNRLYWYRQTLGQGPEFLTYFQNEAQLEKSRLLSDRFSAERPKGSFSTLEIQRTEQGDSAMYLCASSSVGQGTEAFFGQGTRLTVV.

This chain joins TRBV20-1 and TRBJ2-7, with unresolved D. This CDR3 region has 11 residues. Germline assignment: CDR1 DFQATT and CDR2 SNEGSKA (reference sequence). CDR3 in DNA: TGCAGAGCCGCGGATGGGTACGAGCAGTACTTC. It translates to CRAADGYEQYF.

The chain joins TRBV19 to TRBJ2-1; 13 bases are a match to TRBD2. Germline CDR1 LNHDA, CDR2 SQIVND (reference sequence). After removal of 5 bases from V and 4 bases from J, the junction contained 8 bases not matched to a gene. This CDR3 has 17 amino acids. In DNA, the CDR3 is TGTGCCAGTAGTCAAGCCCCGACTAGCGGGGGGTACAATGAGCAGTTCTTC. This codes for CASSQAPTSGGYNEQFF.

This chain connects TRBV9 to TRBJ2-7; D is undetermined. The CDR3 extends over 15 amino acids. Germline lookup yields CDR1 SGDLS and CDR2 YYNGEE. With 4 bases removed from V and 1 base from J, the gap between germline ends came to 15 bases. The CDR3 is CASSPRGAESYEQYF. DNA of the CDR3: TGTGCCAGCAGCCCCCGAGGCGCCGAATCCTACGAGCAGTACTTC.